This T cell receptor beta chain was sequenced during a study of long-term antiretroviral therapy in people with HIV. Study results and limitations: ART-treated samples gained diversity yet remained below transplant donor controls.

Trimming took 3 bases from V and 7 from J; bases not matched to a gene: 8. The CDR3 totals 13 residues. Germline assignment: CDR1 GTSNPN and CDR2 SVGIG (reference sequence). This clone has only one observation. The antigen is not known. There were no participants with HIV treated outside the United States. immunoSEQ v3.0 was run at survey level. Method: immunoSEQ multiplex PCR; TCRdb's copy keeps in-frame clones and lacks some. The sample lists 30,000 to 40,000 clones; roughly 74% were seen once. The sample consisted of unsorted PBMCs, taken 3 years after starting antiretroviral therapy. The TCR comes from a man aged 50 or older with HIV. This chain connects TRBV30 to TRBJ1-2, with 7 positions matching TRBD1. The chain's CDR3 is CAWSVDRIAGYTF. CDR3 sequence (DNA): TGTGCCTGGAGCGTGGACAGGATTGCTGGCTACACCTTC.